The 20 T cell receptor beta chains below all came from one sample that was sequenced in a study of T cell responses to AZD1222 COVID-19 vaccine. TCRdb's copy holds only in-frame clones and misses some; the assay was immunoSEQ multiplex PCR. The sample consists of 90,000 to 95,000 clones, under 90% of them appearing once. The sequences come from peripheral blood, collected on day 0 of AZD1222 vaccination. The receptors stem from an adult in good health.

This clone was seen just once. The genes are TRBV5-1 and TRBJ2-7; 14 bases align to TRBD2. Germline CDR1 and CDR2: SGHRS and YFSETQ. Germline trimming cut 3 bases from V and 0 bases from J; bases unmatched to any gene: 8. The CDR3 has 18 amino acids. This CDR3 reads CASSSGGLAGARSYEQYF. CDR3 bases: TGCGCCAGCAGCTCGGGGGGACTAGCGGGGGCCCGCTCCTACGAGCAGTACTTC. Variable domain in full (rest from reference TRBV5-1 and TRBJ2-7): KAGVTQTPRYLIKTRGQQVTLSCSPISGHRSVSWYQQTPGQGLQFLFEYFSETQRNKGNFPGRFSGRQFSNSRSEMNVSTLELGDSALYLCASSSGGLAGARSYEQYFGPGTRLTVT.

The rearrangement links TRBV30 to TRBJ2-2; D possibly matches TRBD1 or TRBD2 (6 bases each). Germline loops: CDR1 GTSNPN, CDR2 SVGIG (reference sequence). Between the trimmed V and J ends, which lost 0 bases and 4 bases, there was a span of 9 bases. The CDR3 is made up of 14 amino acids. CDR3 residues: CAWSVGGGTGELFF. CDR3 DNA: TGTGCCTGGAGTGTAGGAGGGGGCACCGGGGAGCTGTTTTTT.

On this clone itself: A junction boundary mismatches the germline segment, possibly from a read error. The chain uses TRBV19 and TRBJ1-5; possible D gene TRBD1, 5 bases. Germline V gene sequence: CDR1 LNHDA, CDR2 SQIVND (reference sequence). CDR3 length equals 14 residues. CDR3 nucleotides: TGTGCCAGTAGTATAGATATACAGGACAATCCCCGCGATTTT. The encoded protein is CASSIDIQDNPRDF.

V gene TRBV2 combines with J gene TRBJ2-3; TRBD2 aligns across 8 bases. The junction had 10 bases not matched to a gene; V was cut back by 4 bases and J by 1 base. CDR1 SNHLY and CDR2 FYNNEI come from the germline V gene. The CDR3 is made up of 17 amino acids. The CDR3 DNA reads TGTGCCAGCAGTGGGCGATGGGCGGGGGGACGCACAGATACGCAGTATTTT. Encoded protein: CASSGRWAGGRTDTQYF.

The gene calls are TRBV20-1 and TRBJ1-2; D gene ambiguous. The germline CDR1 and CDR2 sequences are DFQATT and SNEGSKA (reference sequence). The CDR3 is made up of 11 amino acids. V was pared by 6 bases and J by 3 bases, with 8 bases between. The CDR3 protein is CSAEHYYGYTF. The CDR3 DNA sequence: TGCAGTGCGGAACACTACTATGGCTACACCTTC.

The genes are TRBV27 and TRBJ1-6; 9 bases are a match to TRBD1. The J segment lost 8 bases and the V segment lost 3 bases, leaving 2 bases of the junction unmatched. CDR1 MNHEY and CDR2 SMNVEV come from the germline V gene (reference sequence). The CDR3 runs to 14 residues. The CDR3 bases are TGTGCCAGCAGTTTCCGGGACAGGGATTCACCCCTCCACTTT. This sequence encodes CASSFRDRDSPLHF.

This clone was seen just once. At one boundary the junction diverges from the germline segment, which might be a read error. The CDR3 DNA sequence: TGTGCCAGCAGCTTAGTCGCTAGCGGGAGGTTCCCGGTCTTC. This codes for CASSLVASGRFPVF. The chain combines TRBV7-8 with TRBJ2-7; 11 bases match TRBD2. This CDR3 region has 14 residues. Germline CDR1 and CDR2: SGHVS and FQNEAQ.

This clone came up once. This rearrangement joins TRBV19 to TRBJ1-6; D possibly corresponds to TRBD1 (5 bases). Looked up from germline, CDR1 is LNHDA and CDR2 is SQIVND (reference sequence). The CDR3 length is 15 residues. Trimming stripped 3 bases from V and 7 bases from J, with 13 bases between. The CDR3, as DNA: TGTGCCAGTAGTATCGGGGACCCCAAGAATTCACCCCTCCACTTT. Translated: CASSIGDPKNSPLHF. The full variable domain, completed using reference TRBV19 and TRBJ1-6, is DGGITQSPKYLFRKEGQNVTLSCEQNLNHDAMYWYRQDPGQGLRLIYYSQIVNDFQKGDIAEGYSVSREKKESFPLTVTSAQKNPTAFYLCASSIGDPKNSPLHFGNGTRLTVT.

The chain carries TRBV29-1 and TRBJ2-3; tentatively, D is TRBD2 (6 bases). Trimming left V 5 bases short and J 1 base short, with 13 bases between. Germline assignment: CDR1 SQVTM and CDR2 ANQGSEA. This CDR3 comprises 14 residues. CDR3 amino acids: CSVTRDVGTDTQYF. CDR3 bases: TGCAGCGTTACGCGGGATGTAGGCACAGATACGCAGTATTTT.

The chain combines TRBV6-1 with TRBJ1-2; D is possibly TRBD1 (5 bases). The CDR3 is made up of 18 amino acids. The V and J ends lost 2 bases and 3 bases respectively, with 22 bases between them. Germline values: CDR1 MNHNS, CDR2 SASEGT. CDR3 residues: CASSESNRRYSWDYGYTF. CDR3 in DNA: TGTGCCAGCAGTGAATCAAACAGGAGGTATTCGTGGGACTATGGCTACACCTTC.

With regard to this clone: In the same sample, other DNA sequences code for this CDR3. This CDR3 is CASSVGPGPYEQYF. The CDR3 DNA is TGTGCCAGCAGCGTAGGTCCGGGTCCCTACGAGCAGTACTTC. V usage is TRBV9 and J usage is TRBJ2-7; no clear D gene. The germline V and J ends were trimmed by 0 bases and 2 bases, with 9 bases remaining between them. The CDR3 has 14 residues. The V gene's germline CDR1 is SGDLS and CDR2 YYNGEE.

CDR3: CASSYLEREIAEQFF. As DNA, the CDR3 is TGTGCCAGCAGTTACCTCGAGCGGGAGATAGCTGAGCAGTTCTTC. V gene TRBV6-5 combines with J gene TRBJ2-1, with TRBD2 matching over 8 bases. Germline V gene sequence: CDR1 MNHEY, CDR2 SVGAGI. V was pared by 2 bases and J by 9 bases, with 9 bases of the junction left unmatched. CDR3 length equals 15 residues.

This chain links TRBV7-9 with TRBJ2-3, with 11 bases that match TRBD2. V lost 5 bases and J lost 2; bases outside the gene matches: 6. Germline CDR1 SEHNR, CDR2 FQNEAQ (reference sequence). The CDR3 runs 16 residues. The CDR3 reads CASSAGLAVNTDTQYF. The CDR3 DNA reads TGTGCCAGCAGCGCGGGACTAGCGGTGAACACAGATACGCAGTATTTT.

This clone showed up just once. The chain has TRBV4-2 and TRBJ1-4; possible D gene TRBD1, 6 bases. The CDR3 totals 18 residues. The germline CDR1 and CDR2 sequences are LGHNA and YNFKEQ. The ends were cut back, 1 base at V and 0 bases at J, with 15 bases in the middle. CDR3 residues: CASSQGRQATTTNEKLFF. The DNA of the CDR3 is TGTGCCAGCAGCCAAGGAAGACAGGCCACCACAACTAATGAAAAACTGTTTTTT.

V is TRBV5-1 and J is TRBJ2-2, with D perhaps TRBD2 (5 bases). The CDR3 has 15 amino acids. Germline values: CDR1 SGHRS, CDR2 YFSETQ. V was shortened by 0 bases and J by 5 bases, with 11 bases between the two germline ends. DNA for the CDR3: TGCGCCAGCAGCTTGGAACGGCCGGGAACCGGGGAGCTGTTTTTT. As protein: CASSLERPGTGELFF.

The chain uses TRBV2 and TRBJ1-6; TRBD1 is a possible D gene (5 bases). V lost 3 bases and J lost 6, with 12 bases in between. The CDR3 sequence is 15 residues long. Germline loops: CDR1 SNHLY, CDR2 FYNNEI. Here the CDR3 reads CASSEGREGNSPLHF. CDR3 nucleotide sequence: TGTGCCAGCAGTGAGGGCAGGGAGGGTAATTCACCCCTCCACTTT.

This chain connects TRBV11-2 to TRBJ2-2; 8 bases align to TRBD2. V lost 6 bases, J lost 4 bases, and 10 bases stayed unmatched. Germline CDR1 reads SGHAT; CDR2 reads FQNNGV. The CDR3 sequence is 16 residues long. Here the CDR3 reads CASSKISGGGTGELFF. The CDR3 DNA follows: TGTGCCAGCAGTAAAATCTCGGGAGGGGGCACCGGGGAGCTGTTTTTT.

This chain joins TRBV6-1 and TRBJ2-6, with a tentative D call TRBD1 (5 bases). V gave up 2 bases and J gave up 4 bases, with 9 bases separating them. The length of the CDR3 is 15 residues. Germline values: CDR1 MNHNS, CDR2 SASEGT. The CDR3 here is CASSEQGYGANVLTF. CDR3 coding DNA: TGTGCCAGCAGTGAACAGGGTTACGGGGCCAACGTCCTGACTTTC.

The chain links TRBV29-1 to TRBJ1-1; a possible D gene is TRBD1 (6 bases). The CDR3 has 13 residues. The germline V gene encodes CDR1 SQVTM and CDR2 ANQGSEA. The V end was cut by 7 bases, the J end by 7 bases, with 19 bases between. CDR3 sequence reads: CSAARGGADEAFF. The CDR3 nucleotides read TGCAGCGCTGCACGTGGGGGCGCTGATGAAGCTTTCTTT.

The chain has TRBV2 and TRBJ1-6; TRBD1 might be the D (5 bases). CDR3 size: 13 residues. From germline, CDR1 is SNHLY and CDR2 FYNNEI. Trimming shortened V by 4 bases and J by 7 bases, and 8 bases separated the two germline ends. CDR3 sequence reads: CASSGTLNSPLHF. The CDR3 coding sequence is TGTGCCAGCAGTGGGACACTCAATTCACCCCTCCACTTT. Variable domain in full (rest from reference TRBV2 and TRBJ1-6): EPEVTQTPSHQVTQMGQEVILRCVPISNHLYFYWYRQILGQKVEFLVSFYNNEISEKSEIFDDQFSVERPDGSNFTLKIRSTKLEDSAMYFCASSGTLNSPLHFGNGTRLTVT.